In this sample, the clone carrying this T cell receptor (beta chain) turned up many times. What it recognizes is unknown. Germline V gene data show CDR1 as SGHRS and CDR2 as YFSETQ. Trimming took off 4 bases at V and 7 bases at J, with 15 bases between the two ends. The CDR3 is 14 residues long. This record comes from a study of regulatory T cells in long-lasting Graves disease. Time point given: newly diagnosed GD, antithyroid drugs for less than 3 months. RNA from PBMCs was the source of the TCR library. Researchers made TCR beta libraries by using iRepertoire HTBI primers and running Arm-PCR on CDR3 regions. MiXCR, run by TCRdb on the multiplex PCR reads, gives a single entry per CDR3 protein. The repertoire holds hundreds of thousands of distinct CDR3 sequences, 15% to 20% seen once, with 15% to 20% in the top ten. Study-wide results and caveats: TCR diversity was lower in persistent Graves' patients (versus newly diagnosed ones). Accuracy was possibly reduced by small sample size.

The same specimen was also included in a second study, on T cells in Graves' hyperthyroidism and ophthalmopathy. Turning to that study: Diagnostic assessment was based on clinical symptoms, serum thyroxine and TRAb, thyroid ultrasound and orbital computed tomography. HTBI primers were employed in a first-round RT-PCR of the TCR CDR3.

The sequencing used peripheral blood mononuclear cells (PBMCs), collected at new diagnosis, from a patient treated with antithyroid drugs. This rearrangement joins TRBV5-1 to TRBJ1-5; tentatively, D is TRBD1 (6 bases). This clonotype was obtained from a woman in her twenties or thirties with Graves disease. CDR3 sequence: CASSPRGEKQPQHF. The CDR3 bases are TGCGCCAGCAGCCCGAGGGGGGAGAAACAGCCCCAGCATTTT.